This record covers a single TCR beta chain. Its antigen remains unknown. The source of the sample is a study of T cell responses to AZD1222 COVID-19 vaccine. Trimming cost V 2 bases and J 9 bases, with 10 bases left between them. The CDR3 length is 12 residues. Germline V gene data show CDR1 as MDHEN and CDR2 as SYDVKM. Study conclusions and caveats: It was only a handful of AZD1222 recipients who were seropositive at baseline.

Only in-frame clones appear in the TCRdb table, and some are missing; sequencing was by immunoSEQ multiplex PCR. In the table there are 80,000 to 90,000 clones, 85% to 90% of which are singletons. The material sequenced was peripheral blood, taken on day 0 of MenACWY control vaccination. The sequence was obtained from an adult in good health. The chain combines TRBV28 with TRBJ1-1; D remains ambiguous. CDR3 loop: CASSLITEQAFF. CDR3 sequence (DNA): TGTGCCAGCAGTTTAATTACAGAACAAGCTTTCTTT.